This T cell receptor beta chain comes out of a study of blood T cell repertoires in COVID-19. Whole-study context: Both acute and convalescent COVID-19 samples were obtained from the United States, Italy and Spain.

The sample holds a few counts of this clone. Authors' data handling: The authors estimated nucleated cell counts from reference gene primer amplification. Assay used: immunoSEQ multiplex PCR; TCRdb lists only in-frame clones, some missing. V, J and clone size were drawn from that table, and D and trimming were deduced from the DNA. The sample lists 140,000 to 150,000 clones, 75% to 90% occurring once. This CDR3 is built from 15 residues. V dropped 10 bases and J dropped 4; count of bases not matched to a gene: 15. Germline V gene data show CDR1 as MNHEY and CDR2 as SVGAGI. Sequencing input: peripheral blood. J is TRBJ1-1 and V is TRBV6-5; 7 positions agree with TRBD1. The TCR sequence derives from a woman between 55 and 75 years old with COVID-19, enrolled during active disease. CDR3 bases: TGTGCCACCAGCTTAACAGGGGAAGTGGGCACTGAAGCTTTCTTT. It encodes CATSLTGEVGTEAFF.